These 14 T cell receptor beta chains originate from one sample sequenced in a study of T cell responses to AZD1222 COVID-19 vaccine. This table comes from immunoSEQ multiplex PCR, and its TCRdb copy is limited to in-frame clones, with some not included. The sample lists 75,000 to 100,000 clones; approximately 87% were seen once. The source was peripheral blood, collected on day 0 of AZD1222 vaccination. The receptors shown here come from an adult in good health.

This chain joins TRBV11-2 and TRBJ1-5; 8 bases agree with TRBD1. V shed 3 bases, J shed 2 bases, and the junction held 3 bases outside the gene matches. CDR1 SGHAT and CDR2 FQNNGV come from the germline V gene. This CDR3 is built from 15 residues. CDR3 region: CASSLSGGGNQPQHF. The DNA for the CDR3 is TGTGCCAGCAGCTTGTCAGGGGGCGGCAATCAGCCCCAGCATTTT.

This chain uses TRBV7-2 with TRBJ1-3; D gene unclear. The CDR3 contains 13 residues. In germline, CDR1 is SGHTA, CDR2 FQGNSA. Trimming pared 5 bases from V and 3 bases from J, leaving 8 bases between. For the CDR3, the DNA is TGTGCCAGCAGCCCCACCCGTGGAAACACCATATATTTT. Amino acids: CASSPTRGNTIYF.

The CDR3 loop is CASSLNPTNYGYTF. DNA of the CDR3: TGTGCCAGCAGCTTAAACCCAACCAACTATGGCTACACCTTC. The chain employs TRBV11-2 and TRBJ1-2; D call uncertain. Germline loops: CDR1 SGHAT, CDR2 FQNNGV. The CDR3 consists of 14 residues. Trimming removed 2 bases from V and 2 bases from J, with 9 bases in between.

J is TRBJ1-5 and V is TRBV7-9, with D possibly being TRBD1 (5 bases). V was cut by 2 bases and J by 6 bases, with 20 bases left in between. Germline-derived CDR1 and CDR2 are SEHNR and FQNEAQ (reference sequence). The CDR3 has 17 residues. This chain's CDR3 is CASSLYLGLGETQPQHF. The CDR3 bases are TGTGCCAGCAGCTTATACCTTGGCCTAGGGGAGACTCAGCCCCAGCATTTT.

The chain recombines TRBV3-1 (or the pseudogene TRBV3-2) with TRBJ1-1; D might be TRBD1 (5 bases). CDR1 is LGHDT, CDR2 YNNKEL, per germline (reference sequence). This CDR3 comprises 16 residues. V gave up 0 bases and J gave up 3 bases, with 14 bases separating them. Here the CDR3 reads CASSQDRNRGDTEAFF. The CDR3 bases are TGTGCCAGCAGCCAAGATAGGAATAGGGGTGACACTGAAGCTTTCTTT.

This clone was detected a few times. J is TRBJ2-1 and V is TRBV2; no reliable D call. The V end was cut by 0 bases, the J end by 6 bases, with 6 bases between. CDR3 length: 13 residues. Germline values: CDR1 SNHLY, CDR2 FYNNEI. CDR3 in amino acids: CASSEALSNEQFF. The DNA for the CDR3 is TGTGCCAGCAGTGAAGCGCTTAGCAATGAGCAGTTCTTC. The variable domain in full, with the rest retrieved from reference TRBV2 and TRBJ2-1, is EPEVTQTPSHQVTQMGQEVILRCVPISNHLYFYWYRQILGQKVEFLVSFYNNEISEKSEIFDDQFSVERPDGSNFTLKIRSTKLEDSAMYFCASSEALSNEQFFGPGTRLTVL.

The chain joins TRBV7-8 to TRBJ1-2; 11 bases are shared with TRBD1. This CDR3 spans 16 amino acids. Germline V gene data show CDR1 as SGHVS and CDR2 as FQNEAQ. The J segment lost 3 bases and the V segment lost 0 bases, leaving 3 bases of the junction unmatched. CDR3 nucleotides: TGTGCCAGCAGCTTAGCCGGACAGGGGGCGCACTATGGCTACACCTTC. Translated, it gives CASSLAGQGAHYGYTF.

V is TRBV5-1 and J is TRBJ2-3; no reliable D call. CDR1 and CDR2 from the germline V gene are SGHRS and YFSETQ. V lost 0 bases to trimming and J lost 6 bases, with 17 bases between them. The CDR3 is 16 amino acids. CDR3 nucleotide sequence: TGCGCCAGCAGCTTGGAAAGGGTCCGGAGCAAGGATACGCAGTATTTT. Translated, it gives CASSLERVRSKDTQYF. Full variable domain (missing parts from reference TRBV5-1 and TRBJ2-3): KAGVTQTPRYLIKTRGQQVTLSCSPISGHRSVSWYQQTPGQGLQFLFEYFSETQRNKGNFPGRFSGRQFSNSRSEMNVSTLELGDSALYLCASSLERVRSKDTQYFGPGTRLTVL.

The CDR3 region is CASSIGIRNEKLFF. CDR3 sequence (DNA): TGTGCCAGTAGTATAGGTATAAGGAATGAAAAACTGTTTTTT. The chain recombines TRBV19 with TRBJ1-4; D is unresolved. Trimming took off 1 base at V and 5 bases at J, with 8 bases between the two ends. CDR1 is LNHDA and CDR2 is SQIVND in the germline V gene (reference sequence). This CDR3 contains 14 residues.

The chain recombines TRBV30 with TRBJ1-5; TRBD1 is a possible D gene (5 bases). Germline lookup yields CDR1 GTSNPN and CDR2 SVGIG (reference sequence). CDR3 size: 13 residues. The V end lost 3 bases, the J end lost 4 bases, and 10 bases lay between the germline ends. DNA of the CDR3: TGTGCCTGGAGCGCCGACAGAAATCAGCCCCAGCATTTT. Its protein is CAWSADRNQPQHF. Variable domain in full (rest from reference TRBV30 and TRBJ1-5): SQTIHQWPATLVQPVGSPLSLECTVEGTSNPNLYWYRQAAGRGLQLLFYSVGIGQISSEVPQNLSASRPQDRQFILSSKKLLLSDSGFYLCAWSADRNQPQHFGDGTRLSIL.

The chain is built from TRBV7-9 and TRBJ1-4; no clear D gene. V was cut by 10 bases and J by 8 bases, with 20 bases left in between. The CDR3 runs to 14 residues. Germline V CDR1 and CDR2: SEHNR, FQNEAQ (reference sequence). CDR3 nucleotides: TGTGCCATCTCGCATTGGCGCAGAGACGAAAAACTGTTTTTT. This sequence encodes CAISHWRRDEKLFF.

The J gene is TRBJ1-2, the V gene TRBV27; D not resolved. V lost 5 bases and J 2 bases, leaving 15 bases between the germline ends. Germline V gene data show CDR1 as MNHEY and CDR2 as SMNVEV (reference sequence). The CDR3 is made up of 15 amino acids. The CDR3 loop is CASSPQLGKNYGYTF. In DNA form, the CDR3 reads TGTGCCAGCAGTCCGCAACTGGGGAAGAACTATGGCTACACCTTC.

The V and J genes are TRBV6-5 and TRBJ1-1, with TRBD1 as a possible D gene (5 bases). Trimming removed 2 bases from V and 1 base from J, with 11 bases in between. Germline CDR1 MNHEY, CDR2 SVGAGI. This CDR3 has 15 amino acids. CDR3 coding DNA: TGTGCCAGCAGTTACCAGAAAACAGGGAACACTGAAGCTTTCTTT. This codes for CASSYQKTGNTEAFF.

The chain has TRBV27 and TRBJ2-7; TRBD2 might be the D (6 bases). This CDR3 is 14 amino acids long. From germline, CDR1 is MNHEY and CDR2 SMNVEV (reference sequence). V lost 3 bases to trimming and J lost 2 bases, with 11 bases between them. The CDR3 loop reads CASSLAGSPYEQYF. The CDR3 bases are TGTGCCAGCAGTTTGGCGGGATCCCCCTACGAGCAGTACTTC.